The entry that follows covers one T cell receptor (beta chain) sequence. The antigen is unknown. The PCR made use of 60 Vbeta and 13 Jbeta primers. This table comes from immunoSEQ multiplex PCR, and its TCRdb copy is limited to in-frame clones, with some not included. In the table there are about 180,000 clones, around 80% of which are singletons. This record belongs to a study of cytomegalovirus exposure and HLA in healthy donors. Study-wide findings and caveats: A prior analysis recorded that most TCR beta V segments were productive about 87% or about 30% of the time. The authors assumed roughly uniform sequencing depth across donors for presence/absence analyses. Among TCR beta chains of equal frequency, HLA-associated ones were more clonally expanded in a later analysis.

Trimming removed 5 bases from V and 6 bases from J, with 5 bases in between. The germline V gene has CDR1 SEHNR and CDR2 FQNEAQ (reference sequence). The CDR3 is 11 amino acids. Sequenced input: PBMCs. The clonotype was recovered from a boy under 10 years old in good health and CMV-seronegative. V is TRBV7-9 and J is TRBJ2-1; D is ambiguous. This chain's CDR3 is CASSHGNEQFF. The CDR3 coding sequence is TGTGCCAGCAGCCACGGCAATGAGCAGTTCTTC.